The entry below gives a single T cell receptor beta chain sequence along with its context. Its recognized antigen is unknown. Qualities for individual bases were not recorded, and no much larger clone is one base off. Reading the label with the study, this specimen's treatment or condition is: in vitro stimulation with specific CMV peptide epitopes to enrich CMV-specific T cells. This specimen comes from a study of T cell repertoires in cytomegalovirus infection (dated by TCRdb to about 2019). For the study in its entirety: Peptide stimulations targeted recently identified HLA-C-restricted CMV epitopes, whose presentation resists viral immunomodulation, together with well-studied HLA-B-restricted epitopes. Donor HLA type was relevant to the analysis, as public TCR beta signatures indicated carriage of CMV infection together with the matching HLA type.

Results the study describes overall, beyond this receptor: The ex vivo response was dominated by HLA-C-restricted CMV-specific TCR beta clonotypes, and the single most frequent clonotype in two of eight donors was supplied by these HLA-C-restricted clonotypes. In both this cohort and an independent roughly 350-donor cohort, the cumulative frequency of public TCR beta family members distinguished carriers of CMV infection plus the relevant HLA type.

CDR1 SEHNR and CDR2 FQNEAQ are derived from the germline V gene (reference sequence). The V and J ends are trimmed by 5 bases and 2 bases, leaving 16 bases between them. Measured from the cysteine to the phenylalanine, the CDR3 is 17 residues long. The DNA shown is the 51-base CDR3, in frame from base 1. The reads were generated on an Illumina HiSeq 1500. TCRdb itself trimmed the public reads at Q25 with fastp, ran MiXCR and retained productive beta chains. Each CDR3 protein appears once, grouped with its most common genes and DNA. The sample has 750,000 to 950,000 distinct CDR3 sequences on record, 25% to 30% of them singletons. Around 14% of the sample is held by the ten biggest clonotypes.

The clonotype was recovered from a human donor in good health (CMV status not recorded). Some clones in this sample may be carry-over from other donors' samples. The V and J segments used are TRBV7-9 and TRBJ2-6, with the D gene not clear enough to name. The sequencing here drew on cultured CD8+ T cells from PBMCs, taken from culture after CMV antigen stimulation. Read as DNA, the sequence is TGTGCCAGCAGCCAGGTGGGGAAAGGGACTGGGGCCAACGTCCTGACTTTC. It translates as CASSQVGKGTGANVLTF.